The present T cell receptor beta chain was sequenced within a study of human T cells and chemical hapten exposure (dated by TCRdb to the early 2020s). As for the study more broadly: For sensitization, 2% DPC in acetone was applied to a 2 cm by 2 cm area of upper inner arm skin. Patch testing was performed on the upper back with Finn chambers containing 0.01% DPC, and the patch tests were scored after 6 days according to International Contact Dermatitis Research Group standards. Throughout the roughly 24-week study period, patients were also given weekly therapeutic DPC doses on the scalp. This study followed changes in the peripheral blood TCR repertoire in vivo during primary and secondary sensitization of alopecia patients to the hapten diphenylcyclopropenone (DPC). Libraries were pooled for sequencing, and variation in per-sample TCR yields was attributed mainly to small differences in library volumes within the pool. The mostly female patient cohort included alopecia areata with under or over 50% scalp involvement, alopecia totalis and alopecia universalis. Blood for TCR sequencing was provided by twenty-nine alopecia patients at one to four time points (pre-sensitization, 2, 6 and 24 weeks). Blood was sampled from patients pre-sensitization (week 0) and at 2, 6 and about 24 weeks after DPC sensitization. Paper-wide results and their limitations: A positive correlation was found between the number of PT1 expanded TCRs and patch test score, with significance reached at thresholds 8, 16 and 32 but not 4. Because all patients had alopecia, a presumed autoimmune disease, the immune response of the patients might differ from that of healthy individuals. DPC sensitization did not change how many TCRs were above 1 in 1000 frequency, and no evidence was found of alterations in global repertoire structure. Expanded TCRs formed significantly more large CDR3 similarity clusters than pre-sensitization or healthy control sets, consistent with antigen-driven responses. Repeated subsampling changed both the strength of the expansion versus patch-test correlation and the threshold at which the correlation became significant.

Comments on this clonotype: Its antigen is still unknown. Base qualities are not provided; no much larger clone lies one nucleotide away.

At the junction V is shortened by 0 bases and J by 1 base, with 17 bases in between. As encoded in the germline V gene, CDR1 is SQVTM while CDR2 is ANQGSEA. The CDR3 contains 17 residues, cysteine and phenylalanine counted. The retained sequence is limited to the CDR3, 51 bases, with the frame set at the first base. In the paper's terms, the time point label means: pre-sensitization, week 0. Per the publication, the treatment or condition label means: therapeutic diphenylcyclopropenone sensitization with weekly scalp DPC. At every patch-test visit, the blood draw took place before the patch test was put on. Patients were considered eligible if aged 18 to 70, diagnosed with alopecia and deemed suitable for DPC therapy, and patients were excluded if pregnant. Total RNA was extracted from unfractionated whole blood that had been collected in Tempus Blood RNA tubes. The library came from RACE. These reads were obtained on a NextSeq 500. During library preparation, unique molecular identifiers were attached to individual cDNA molecules so that TCRs could be counted quantitatively and reproducibly. For every blood RNA sample, sequencing covered both the TCR alpha and TCR beta chains. Per the original workflow: The median number of TCRs per sample was approximately 96,000, ranging from 23,224 to 690,600. V, J and CDR3 annotation of the TCR reads was carried out using the Decombinator software suite. Every sample was subsampled to the same number of TCRs (28,000) for the PS versus PT1 abundance plots. TCRs were defined as expanded if absent before sensitization and observed at least eight times at the 2-week time point. TCRdb cleaned the public reads at Q25 with fastp, built clones with MiXCR and kept in-frame beta chains. All rows with the same CDR3 protein become a single entry with the most common DNA and genes. TCRdb, not the authors, supplied the V and J calls. This sample holds 180,000 or so distinct CDR3 sequences; around 30% were observed only once. The leading ten clones occupy under 3% of the sample.

The rearranged chain carries TRBV29-1 and TRBJ2-3; a tentative D call is TRBD2 (5 bases match). The source is a woman under 40 with alopecia areata. Some clones in this sample may be carry-over from other donors' samples. The sample consisted of whole blood, taken in connection with sensitization to the hapten diphenylcyclopropenone (DPC). Read as DNA, the sequence is TGCAGCGTTGAAGATAGGCAGTCGGGATGGCGCACAGATACGCAGTATTTT. This codes for CSVEDRQSGWRTDTQYF.